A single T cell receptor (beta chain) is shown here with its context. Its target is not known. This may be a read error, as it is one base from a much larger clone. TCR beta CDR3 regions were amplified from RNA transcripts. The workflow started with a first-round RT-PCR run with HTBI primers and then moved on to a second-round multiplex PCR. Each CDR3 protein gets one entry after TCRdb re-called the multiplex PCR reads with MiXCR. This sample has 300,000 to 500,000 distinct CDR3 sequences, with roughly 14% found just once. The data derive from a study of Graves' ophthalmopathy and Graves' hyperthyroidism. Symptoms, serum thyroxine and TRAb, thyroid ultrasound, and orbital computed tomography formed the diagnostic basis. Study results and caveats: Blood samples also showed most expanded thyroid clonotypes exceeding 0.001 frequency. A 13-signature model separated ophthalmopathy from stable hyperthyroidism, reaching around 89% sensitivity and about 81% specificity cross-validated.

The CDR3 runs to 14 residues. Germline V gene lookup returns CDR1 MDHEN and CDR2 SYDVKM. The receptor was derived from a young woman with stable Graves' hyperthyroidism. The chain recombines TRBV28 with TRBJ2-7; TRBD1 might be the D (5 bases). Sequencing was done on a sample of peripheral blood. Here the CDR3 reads CAISSQGISYEQYF. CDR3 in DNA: TGTGCCATCAGTAGCCAGGGAATCTCCTACGAGCAGTACTTC. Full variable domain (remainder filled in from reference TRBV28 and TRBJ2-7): DVKVTQSSRYLVKRTGEKVFLECVQDMDHENMFWYRQDPGLGLRLIYFSYDVKMKEKGDIPEGYSVSREKKERFSLILESASTNQTSMYLCAISSQGISYEQYFGPGTRLTVT.